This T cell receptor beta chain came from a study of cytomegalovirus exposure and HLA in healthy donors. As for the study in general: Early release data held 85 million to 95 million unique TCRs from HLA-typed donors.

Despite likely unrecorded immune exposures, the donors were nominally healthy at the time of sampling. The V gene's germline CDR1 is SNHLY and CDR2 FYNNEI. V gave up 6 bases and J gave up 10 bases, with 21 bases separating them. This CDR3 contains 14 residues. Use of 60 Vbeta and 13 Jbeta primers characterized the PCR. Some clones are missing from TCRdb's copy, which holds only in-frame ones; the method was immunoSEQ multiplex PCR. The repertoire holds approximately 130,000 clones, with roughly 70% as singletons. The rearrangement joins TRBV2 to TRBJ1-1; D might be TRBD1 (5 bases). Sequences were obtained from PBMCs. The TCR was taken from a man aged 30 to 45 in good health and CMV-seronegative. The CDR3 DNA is TGTGCCAGCAGGACTAACGGGGGGGTTGGGGCAGCTTTCTTT. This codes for CASRTNGGVGAAFF.